This section outlines one T cell receptor beta chain sequence together with its context. Its antigen is not known. The sample originates from a study of spatial heterogeneity in lung cancer. Study-level results: Tumors with more nonsynonymous mutations had more expanded intratumoral alpha and beta TCRs.

One entry per CDR3 protein results from TCRdb running MiXCR on the 5' RACE reads. This table holds approximately 25,000 distinct CDR3 sequences, approximately 8.8% found once. CDR3 length: 14 amino acids. Per germline, CDR1 SGHAT and CDR2 FQDESV (reference sequence). Trimming pared 5 bases from V and 5 bases from J, leaving 15 bases between. The time point is: sample taken at primary tumor resection. The sample here was lung tumor tissue, taken at surgery. J is TRBJ2-5 and V is TRBV11-1; D may match TRBD1 or TRBD2 (6 bases each). The source of this sequence is a male donor with early-stage non-small cell lung cancer. Here the CDR3 DNA reads TGTGCCAGCAGCCCCTCTTGGGGGGCTGAGACCCAGTACTTC. Translating gives CASSPSWGAETQYF.